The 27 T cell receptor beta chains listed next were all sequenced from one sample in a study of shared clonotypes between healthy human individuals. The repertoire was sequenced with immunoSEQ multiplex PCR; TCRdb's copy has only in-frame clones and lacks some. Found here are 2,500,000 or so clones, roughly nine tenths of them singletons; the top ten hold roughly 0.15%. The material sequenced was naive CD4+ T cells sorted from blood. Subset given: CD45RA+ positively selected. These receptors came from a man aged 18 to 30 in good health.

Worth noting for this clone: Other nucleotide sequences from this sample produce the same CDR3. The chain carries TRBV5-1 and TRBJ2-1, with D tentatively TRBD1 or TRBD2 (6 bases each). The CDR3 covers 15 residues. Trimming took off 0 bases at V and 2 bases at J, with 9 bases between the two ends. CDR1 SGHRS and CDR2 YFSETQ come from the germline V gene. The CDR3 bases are TGCGCCAGCAGCTTGGAGGGGGGAACCTACAATGAGCAGTTCTTC. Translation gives CASSLEGGTYNEQFF.

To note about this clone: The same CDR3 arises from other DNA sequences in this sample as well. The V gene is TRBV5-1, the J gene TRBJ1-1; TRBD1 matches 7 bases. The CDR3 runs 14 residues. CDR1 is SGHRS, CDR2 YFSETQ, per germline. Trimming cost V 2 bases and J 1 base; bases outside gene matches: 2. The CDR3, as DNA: TGCGCCAGCAGCTTCACAGGGGCGAACACTGAAGCTTTCTTT. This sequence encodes CASSFTGANTEAFF.

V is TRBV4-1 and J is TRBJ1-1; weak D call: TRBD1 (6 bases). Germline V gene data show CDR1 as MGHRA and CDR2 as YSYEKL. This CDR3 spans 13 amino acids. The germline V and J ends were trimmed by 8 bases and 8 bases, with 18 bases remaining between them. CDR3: CASASYGGAEAFF. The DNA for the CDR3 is TGCGCCAGCGCTTCATACGGGGGGGCCGAAGCTTTCTTT.

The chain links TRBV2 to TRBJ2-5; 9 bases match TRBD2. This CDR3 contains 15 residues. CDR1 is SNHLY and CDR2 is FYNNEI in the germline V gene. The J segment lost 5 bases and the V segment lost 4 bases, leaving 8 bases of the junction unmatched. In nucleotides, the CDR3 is TGTGCCAGCAGTGCTACTAGCGGGTCCGGCGAGACCCAGTACTTC. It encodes CASSATSGSGETQYF.

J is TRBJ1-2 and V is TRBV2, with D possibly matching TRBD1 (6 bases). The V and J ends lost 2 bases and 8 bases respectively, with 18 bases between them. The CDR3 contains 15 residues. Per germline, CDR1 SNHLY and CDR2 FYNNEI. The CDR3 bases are TGTGCCAGCAGTGAAAATTATGGGGGCGCGGGCGGCTACACCTTC. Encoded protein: CASSENYGGAGGYTF.

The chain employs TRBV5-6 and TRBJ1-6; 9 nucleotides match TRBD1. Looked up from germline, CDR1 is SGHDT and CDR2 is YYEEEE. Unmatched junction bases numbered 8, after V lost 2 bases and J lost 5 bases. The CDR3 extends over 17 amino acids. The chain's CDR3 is CASSFSGTGFDNSPLHF. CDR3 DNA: TGTGCCAGCAGCTTCAGCGGGACAGGGTTTGATAATTCACCCCTCCACTTT. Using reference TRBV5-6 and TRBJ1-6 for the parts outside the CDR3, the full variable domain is DAGVTQSPTHLIKTRGQQVTLRCSPKSGHDTVSWYQQALGQGPQFIFQYYEEEERQRGNFPDRFSGHQFPNYSSELNVNALLLGDSALYLCASSFSGTGFDNSPLHFGNGTRLTVT.

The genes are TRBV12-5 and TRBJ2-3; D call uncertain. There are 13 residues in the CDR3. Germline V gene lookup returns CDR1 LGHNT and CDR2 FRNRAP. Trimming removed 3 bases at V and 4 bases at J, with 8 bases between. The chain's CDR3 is CASGLGPPDTQYF. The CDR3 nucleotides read TGTGCTAGTGGTTTAGGCCCTCCAGATACGCAGTATTTT.

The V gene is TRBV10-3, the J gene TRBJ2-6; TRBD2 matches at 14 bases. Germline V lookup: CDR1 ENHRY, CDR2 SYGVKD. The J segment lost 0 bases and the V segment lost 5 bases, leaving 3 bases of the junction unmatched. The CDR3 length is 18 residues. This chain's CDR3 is CAISLGLAGDSGANVLTF. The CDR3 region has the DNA TGTGCCATCAGTTTGGGACTAGCGGGAGACTCTGGGGCCAACGTCCTGACTTTC.

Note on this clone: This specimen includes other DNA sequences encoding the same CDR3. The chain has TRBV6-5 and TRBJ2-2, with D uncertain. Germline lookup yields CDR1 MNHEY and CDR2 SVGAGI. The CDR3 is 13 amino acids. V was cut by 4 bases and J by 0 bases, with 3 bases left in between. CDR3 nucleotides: TGTGCCAGCAGTTCTCCGAACACCGGGGAGCTGTTTTTT. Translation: CASSSPNTGELFF.

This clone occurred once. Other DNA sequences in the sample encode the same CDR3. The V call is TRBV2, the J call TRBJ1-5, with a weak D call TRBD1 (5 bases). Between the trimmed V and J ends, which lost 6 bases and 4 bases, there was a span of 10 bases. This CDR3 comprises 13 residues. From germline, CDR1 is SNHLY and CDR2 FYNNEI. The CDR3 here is CASRAQGNQPQHF. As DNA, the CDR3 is TGTGCCAGCAGAGCTCAGGGAAATCAGCCCCAGCATTTT.

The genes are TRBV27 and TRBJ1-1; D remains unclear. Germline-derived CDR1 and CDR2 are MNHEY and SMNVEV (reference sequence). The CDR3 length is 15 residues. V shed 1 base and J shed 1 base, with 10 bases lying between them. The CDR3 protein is CASSLLSFGNTEAFF. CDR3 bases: TGTGCCAGCAGTTTATTGTCGTTTGGGAACACTGAAGCTTTCTTT.

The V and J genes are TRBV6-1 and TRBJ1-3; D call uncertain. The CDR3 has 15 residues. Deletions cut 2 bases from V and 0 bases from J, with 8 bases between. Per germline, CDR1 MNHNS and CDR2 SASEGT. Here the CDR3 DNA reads TGTGCCAGCAGTGAATCCCAGAACTCTGGAAACACCATATATTTT. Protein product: CASSESQNSGNTIYF.

This CDR3 is CASSRGPEGYEQYF. CDR3 bases: TGTGCCAGCAGCCGCGGGCCTGAGGGCTACGAGCAGTACTTC. The chain uses TRBV7-2 and TRBJ2-7; maybe TRBD2 (5 bases). V was cut by 5 bases and J by 3 bases, with 14 bases left in between. The CDR3 is made up of 14 amino acids. Germline V gene lookup returns CDR1 SGHTA and CDR2 FQGNSA. The full variable domain, rest sourced from reference TRBV7-2 and TRBJ2-7, is GAGVSQSPSNKVTEKGKDVELRCDPISGHTALYWYRQSLGQGLEFLIYFQGNSAPDKSGLPSDRFSAERTGGSVSTLTIQRTQQEDSAVYLCASSRGPEGYEQYFGPGTRLTVT.

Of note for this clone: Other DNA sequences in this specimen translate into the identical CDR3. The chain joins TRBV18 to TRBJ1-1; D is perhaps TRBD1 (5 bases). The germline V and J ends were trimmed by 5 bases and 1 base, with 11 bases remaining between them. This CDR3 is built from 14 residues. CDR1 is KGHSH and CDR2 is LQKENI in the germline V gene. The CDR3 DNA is TGTGCCAGCTCAGCAGGGACGGCGAACACTGAAGCTTTCTTT. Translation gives CASSAGTANTEAFF.

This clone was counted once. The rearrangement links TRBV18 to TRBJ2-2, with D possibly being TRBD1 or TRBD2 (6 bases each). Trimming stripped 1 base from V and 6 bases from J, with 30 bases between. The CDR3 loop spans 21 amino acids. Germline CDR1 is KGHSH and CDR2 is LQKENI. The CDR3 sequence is CASSPQGVSTGARSLAGELFF. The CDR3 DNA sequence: TGTGCCAGCTCACCACAGGGGGTCTCAACGGGAGCTAGAAGCCTGGCCGGGGAGCTGTTTTTT.

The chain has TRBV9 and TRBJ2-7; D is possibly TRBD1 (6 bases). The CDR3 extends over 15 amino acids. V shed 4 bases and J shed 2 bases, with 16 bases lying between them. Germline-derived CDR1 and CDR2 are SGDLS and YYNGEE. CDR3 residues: CASSLRQELPYEQYF. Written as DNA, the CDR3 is TGTGCCAGCAGCCTCCGACAGGAATTGCCCTACGAGCAGTACTTC.

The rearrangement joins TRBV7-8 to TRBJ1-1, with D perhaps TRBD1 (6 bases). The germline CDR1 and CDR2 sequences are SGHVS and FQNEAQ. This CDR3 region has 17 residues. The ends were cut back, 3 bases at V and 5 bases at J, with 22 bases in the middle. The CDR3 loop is CASSFPLPGTLETEAFF. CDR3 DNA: TGTGCCAGCAGCTTTCCCCTTCCCGGGACACTTGAGACTGAAGCTTTCTTT.

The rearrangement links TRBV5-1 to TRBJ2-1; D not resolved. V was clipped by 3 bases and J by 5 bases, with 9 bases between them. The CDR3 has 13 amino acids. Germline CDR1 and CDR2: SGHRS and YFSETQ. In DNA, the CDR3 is TGCGCCAGCAGCTCCTCGGACGACAATGAGCAGTTCTTC. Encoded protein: CASSSSDDNEQFF.

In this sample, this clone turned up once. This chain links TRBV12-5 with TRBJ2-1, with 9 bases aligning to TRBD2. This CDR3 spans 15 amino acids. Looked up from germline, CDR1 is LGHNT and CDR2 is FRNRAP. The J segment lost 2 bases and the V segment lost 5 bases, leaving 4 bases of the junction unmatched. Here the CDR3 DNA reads TGTGCTAGTGGTCCTCCTAGCGGGGCCTACAATGAGCAGTTCTTC. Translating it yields CASGPPSGAYNEQFF.

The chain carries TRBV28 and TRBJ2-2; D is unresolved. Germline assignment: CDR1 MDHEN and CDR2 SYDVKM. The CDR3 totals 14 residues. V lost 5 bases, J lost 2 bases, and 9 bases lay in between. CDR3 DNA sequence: TGTGCCAGCAGTCCCGCCAGAAACACCGGGGAGCTGTTTTTT. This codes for CASSPARNTGELFF.

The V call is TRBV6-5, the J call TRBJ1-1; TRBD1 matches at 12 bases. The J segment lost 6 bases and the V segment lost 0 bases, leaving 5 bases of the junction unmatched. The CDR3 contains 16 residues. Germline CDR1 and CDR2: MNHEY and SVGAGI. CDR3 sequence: CASSYSGQGARSEAFF. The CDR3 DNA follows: TGTGCCAGCAGTTACTCGGGACAGGGGGCGAGGTCTGAAGCTTTCTTT.

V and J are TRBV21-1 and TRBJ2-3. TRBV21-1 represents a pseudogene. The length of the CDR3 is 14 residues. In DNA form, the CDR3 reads TGTGCCAGCAGCAAGTCGTTCAGCCCAGATACGCAGTATTTT. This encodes CASSKSFSPDTQYF.

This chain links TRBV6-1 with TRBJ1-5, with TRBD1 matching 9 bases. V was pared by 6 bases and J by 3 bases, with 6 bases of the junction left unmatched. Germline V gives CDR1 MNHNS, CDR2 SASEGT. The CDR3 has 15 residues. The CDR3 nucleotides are TGTGCCAGCAGGATCGGACAGGGGAACAATCAGCCCCAGCATTTT. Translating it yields CASRIGQGNNQPQHF.

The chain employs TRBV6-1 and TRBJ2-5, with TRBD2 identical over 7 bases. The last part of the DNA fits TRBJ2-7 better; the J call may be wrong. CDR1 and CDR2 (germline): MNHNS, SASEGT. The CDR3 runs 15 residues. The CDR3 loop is CASSEVASGSYEQYF. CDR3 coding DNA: TGTGCCAGCAGTGAAGTCGCTAGCGGCTCCTACGAGCAGTACTTC.

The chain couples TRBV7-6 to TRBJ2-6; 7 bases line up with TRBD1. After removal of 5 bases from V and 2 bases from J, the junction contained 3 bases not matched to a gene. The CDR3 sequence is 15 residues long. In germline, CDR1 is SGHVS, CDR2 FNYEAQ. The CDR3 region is CASSSTGAGANVLTF. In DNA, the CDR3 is TGTGCCAGCAGCAGTACAGGGGCTGGGGCCAACGTCCTGACTTTC. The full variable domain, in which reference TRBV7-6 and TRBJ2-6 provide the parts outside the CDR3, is GAGVSQSPRYKVTKRGQDVALRCDPISGHVSLYWYRQALGQGPEFLTYFNYEAQQDKSGLPNDRFSAERPEGSISTLTIQRTEQRDSAMYRCASSSTGAGANVLTFGAGSRLTVL.

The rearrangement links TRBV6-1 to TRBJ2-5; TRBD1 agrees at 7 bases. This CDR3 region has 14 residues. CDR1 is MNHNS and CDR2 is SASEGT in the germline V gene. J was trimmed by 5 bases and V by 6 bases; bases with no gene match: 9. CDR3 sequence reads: CASRWGQGVETQYF. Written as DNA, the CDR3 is TGTGCCAGCAGGTGGGGGCAGGGGGTTGAGACCCAGTACTTC.

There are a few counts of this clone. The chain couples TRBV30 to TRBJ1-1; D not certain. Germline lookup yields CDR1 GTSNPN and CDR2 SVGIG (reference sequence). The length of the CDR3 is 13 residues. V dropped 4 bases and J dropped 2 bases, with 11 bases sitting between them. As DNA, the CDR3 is TGTGCCTGGAATGTCTTAGCCAACACTGAAGCTTTCTTT. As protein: CAWNVLANTEAFF.